This T cell receptor (beta chain) was identified during a study of blood T cell repertoires in COVID-19. At the level of the study: Acute-phase and convalescent COVID-19 samples originated in the United States, Italy and Spain.

V lost 5 bases to trimming and J lost 3 bases; unmatched junction nucleotides: 10. This CDR3 has 17 residues. Germline lookup yields CDR1 PRHDT and CDR2 FYEKMQ (reference sequence). This table comes from immunoSEQ multiplex PCR, and its TCRdb copy is limited to in-frame clones, with some not included. The repertoire holds approximately 94,000 clones, with about 80% as singletons. The TCR sequence derives from a man between 65 and 79 years old with active or convalescent COVID-19. The chain employs TRBV13 and TRBJ2-1; 10 nucleotides align to TRBD1. The specimen sequenced was peripheral blood. The CDR3 region is CASSRAVTGGIYNEQFF. CDR3 bases: TGTGCCAGCAGCCGTGCCGTGACAGGGGGCATCTACAATGAGCAGTTCTTC.